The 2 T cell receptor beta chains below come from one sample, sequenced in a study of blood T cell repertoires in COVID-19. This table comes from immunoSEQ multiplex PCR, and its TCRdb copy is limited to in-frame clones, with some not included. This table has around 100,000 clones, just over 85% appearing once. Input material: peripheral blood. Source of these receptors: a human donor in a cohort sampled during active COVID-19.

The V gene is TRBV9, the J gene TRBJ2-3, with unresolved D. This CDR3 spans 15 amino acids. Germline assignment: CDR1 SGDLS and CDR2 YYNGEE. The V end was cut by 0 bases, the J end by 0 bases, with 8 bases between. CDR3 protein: CASSVAPSSTDTQYF. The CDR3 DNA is TGTGCCAGCAGCGTAGCCCCTAGTAGCACAGATACGCAGTATTTT.

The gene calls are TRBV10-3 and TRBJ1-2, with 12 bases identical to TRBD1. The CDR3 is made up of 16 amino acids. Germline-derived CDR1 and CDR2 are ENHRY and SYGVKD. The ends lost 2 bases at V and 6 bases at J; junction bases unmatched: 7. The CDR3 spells CAISEGGQGARNGYTF. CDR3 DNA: TGTGCCATCAGTGAGGGGGGACAGGGGGCGAGGAATGGCTACACCTTC.